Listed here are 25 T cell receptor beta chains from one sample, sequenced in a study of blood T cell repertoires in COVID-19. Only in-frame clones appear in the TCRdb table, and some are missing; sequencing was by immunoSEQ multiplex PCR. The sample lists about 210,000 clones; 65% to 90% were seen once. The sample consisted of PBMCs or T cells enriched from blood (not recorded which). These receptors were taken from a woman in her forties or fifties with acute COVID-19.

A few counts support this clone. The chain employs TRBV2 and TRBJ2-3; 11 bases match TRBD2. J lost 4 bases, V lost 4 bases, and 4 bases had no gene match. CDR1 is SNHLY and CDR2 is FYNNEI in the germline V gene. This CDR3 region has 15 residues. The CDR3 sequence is CASSVLAGGSDTQYF. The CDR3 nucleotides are TGTGCCAGCAGTGTTCTAGCGGGAGGATCAGATACGCAGTATTTT.

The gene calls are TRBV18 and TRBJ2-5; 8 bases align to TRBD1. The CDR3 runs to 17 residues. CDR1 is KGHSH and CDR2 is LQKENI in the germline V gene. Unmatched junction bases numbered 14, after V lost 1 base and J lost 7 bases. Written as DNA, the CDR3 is TGTGCCAGCTCACCACAGACAGGGGCCGGAACCAAGATGACCCAGTACTTC. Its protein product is CASSPQTGAGTKMTQYF.

CDR3 in amino acids: CASSLDIIYEQYF. CDR3 nucleotide sequence: TGTGCCAGCAGCCTGGACATTATCTACGAGCAGTACTTC. This chain joins TRBV7-8 and TRBJ2-7; D is possibly TRBD1 (5 bases). CDR1 and CDR2 (germline): SGHVS, FQNEAQ. The CDR3 contains 13 residues. V shed 5 bases and J shed 3 bases, with 11 bases lying between them.

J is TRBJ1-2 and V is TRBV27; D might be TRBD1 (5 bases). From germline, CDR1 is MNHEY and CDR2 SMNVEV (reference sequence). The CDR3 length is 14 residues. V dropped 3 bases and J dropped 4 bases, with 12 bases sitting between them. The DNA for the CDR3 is TGTGCCAGCAGTTTGGGCAGGGTGGGCTATGGCTACACCTTC. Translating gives CASSLGRVGYGYTF.

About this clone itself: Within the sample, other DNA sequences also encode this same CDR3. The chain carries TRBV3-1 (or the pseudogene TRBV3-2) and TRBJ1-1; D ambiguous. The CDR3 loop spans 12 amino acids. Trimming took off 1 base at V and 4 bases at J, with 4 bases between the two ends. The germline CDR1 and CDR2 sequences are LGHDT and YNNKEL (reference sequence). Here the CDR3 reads CASSQVRTEAFF. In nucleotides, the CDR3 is TGTGCCAGCAGCCAAGTCCGCACTGAAGCTTTCTTT.

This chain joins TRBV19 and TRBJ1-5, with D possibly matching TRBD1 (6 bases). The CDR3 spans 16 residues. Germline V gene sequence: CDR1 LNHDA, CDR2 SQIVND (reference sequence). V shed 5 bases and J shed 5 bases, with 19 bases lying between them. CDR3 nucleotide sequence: TGTGCCAGTAGTCTTACCAGAGGACAGTTAGATCAGCCCCAGCATTTT. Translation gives CASSLTRGQLDQPQHF.

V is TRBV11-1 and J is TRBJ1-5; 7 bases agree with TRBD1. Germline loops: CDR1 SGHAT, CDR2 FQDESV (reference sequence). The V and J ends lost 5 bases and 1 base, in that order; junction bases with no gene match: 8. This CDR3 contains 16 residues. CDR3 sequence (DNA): TGTGCCAGCAGCCCTCCTCGACAGGGCAGCAATCAGCCCCAGCATTTT. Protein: CASSPPRQGSNQPQHF.

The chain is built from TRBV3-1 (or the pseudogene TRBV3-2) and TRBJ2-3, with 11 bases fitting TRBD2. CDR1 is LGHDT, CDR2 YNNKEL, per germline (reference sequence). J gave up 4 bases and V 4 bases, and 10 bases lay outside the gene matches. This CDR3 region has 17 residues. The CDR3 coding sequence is TGTGCCAGCAGCCGGACAACTAGCGGGAGCATAGCAGATACGCAGTATTTT. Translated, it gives CASSRTTSGSIADTQYF.

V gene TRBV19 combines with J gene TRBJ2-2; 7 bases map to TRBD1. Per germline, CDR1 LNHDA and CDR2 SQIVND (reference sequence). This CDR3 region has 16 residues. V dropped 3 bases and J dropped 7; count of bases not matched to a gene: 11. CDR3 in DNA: TGTGCCAGTAGTATCCTCGGACCAGGGGGTGGCGGGGAGCTGTTTTTT. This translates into CASSILGPGGGGELFF. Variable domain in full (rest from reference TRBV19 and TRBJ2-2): DGGITQSPKYLFRKEGQNVTLSCEQNLNHDAMYWYRQDPGQGLRLIYYSQIVNDFQKGDIAEGYSVSREKKESFPLTVTSAQKNPTAFYLCASSILGPGGGGELFFGEGSRLTVL.

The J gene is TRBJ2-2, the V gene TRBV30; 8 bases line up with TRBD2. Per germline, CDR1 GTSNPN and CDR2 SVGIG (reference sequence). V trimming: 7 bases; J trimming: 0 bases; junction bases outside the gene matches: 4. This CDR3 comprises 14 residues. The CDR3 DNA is TGTGCCTCGGGACTAGAGACGAACACCGGGGAGCTGTTTTTT. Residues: CASGLETNTGELFF.

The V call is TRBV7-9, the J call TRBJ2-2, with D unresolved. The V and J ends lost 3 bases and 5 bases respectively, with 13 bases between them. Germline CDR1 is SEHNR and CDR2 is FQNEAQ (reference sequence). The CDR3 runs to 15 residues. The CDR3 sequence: CASSLNPVGTGELFF. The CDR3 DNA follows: TGTGCCAGCAGCTTGAACCCAGTCGGGACCGGGGAGCTGTTTTTT.

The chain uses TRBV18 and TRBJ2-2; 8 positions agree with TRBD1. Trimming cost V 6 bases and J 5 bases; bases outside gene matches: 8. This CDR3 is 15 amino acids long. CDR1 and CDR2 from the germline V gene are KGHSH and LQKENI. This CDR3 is CASSYQGAGTGELFF. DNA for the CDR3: TGTGCCAGCTCGTACCAGGGGGCTGGGACCGGGGAGCTGTTTTTT.

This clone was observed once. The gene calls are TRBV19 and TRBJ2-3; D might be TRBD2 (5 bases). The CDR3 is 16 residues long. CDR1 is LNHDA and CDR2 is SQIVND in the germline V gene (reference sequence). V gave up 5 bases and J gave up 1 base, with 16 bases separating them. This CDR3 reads CASSLDTGSRTDTQYF. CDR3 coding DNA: TGTGCCAGTAGTCTCGACACGGGGAGCCGCACAGATACGCAGTATTTT.

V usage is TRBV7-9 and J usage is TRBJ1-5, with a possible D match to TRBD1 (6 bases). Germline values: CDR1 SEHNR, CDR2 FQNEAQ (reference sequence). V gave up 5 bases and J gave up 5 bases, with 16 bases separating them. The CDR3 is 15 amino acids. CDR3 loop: CASSTGQRRDQPQHF. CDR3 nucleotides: TGTGCCAGCAGCACCGGACAGCGGCGGGATCAGCCCCAGCATTTT.

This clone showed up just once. In DNA, the CDR3 is TGTGCCAGCAGCCCGGCTAGCGGGGGGCTGTACGAGCAGTACTTC. Encoded protein: CASSPASGGLYEQYF. The rearrangement links TRBV6-5 to TRBJ2-7, with TRBD2 identical over 11 bases. The germline CDR1 and CDR2 sequences are MNHEY and SVGAGI. With V trimmed by 6 bases and J by 4 bases, 8 bases remained unmatched. This CDR3 spans 15 amino acids.

CDR3 DNA sequence: TGTGCCAGCAGCTCGGGACTAGCGGGGGGCGAACCTCAGTATTTT. Translating gives CASSSGLAGGEPQYF. The chain carries TRBV7-2 and TRBJ2-3; TRBD2 agrees at 15 bases. V trimming: 4 bases; J trimming: 12 bases; junction bases outside the gene matches: 8. CDR3 length: 15 residues. The V gene's germline CDR1 is SGHTA and CDR2 FQGNSA.

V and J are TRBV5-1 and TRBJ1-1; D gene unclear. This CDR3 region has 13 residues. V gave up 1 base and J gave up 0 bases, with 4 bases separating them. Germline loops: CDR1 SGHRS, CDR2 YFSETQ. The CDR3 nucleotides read TGCGCCAGCAGCTTGACAGTGAACACTGAAGCTTTCTTT. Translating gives CASSLTVNTEAFF.

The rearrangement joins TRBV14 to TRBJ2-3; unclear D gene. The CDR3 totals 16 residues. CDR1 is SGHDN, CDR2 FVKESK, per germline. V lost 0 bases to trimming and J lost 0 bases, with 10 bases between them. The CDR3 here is CASSQERRSSTDTQYF. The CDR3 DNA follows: TGTGCCAGCAGCCAAGAAAGGCGGTCTAGCACAGATACGCAGTATTTT.

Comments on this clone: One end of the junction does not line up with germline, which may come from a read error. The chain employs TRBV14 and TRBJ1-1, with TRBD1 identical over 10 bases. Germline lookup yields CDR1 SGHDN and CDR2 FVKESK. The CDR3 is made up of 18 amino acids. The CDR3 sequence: CASRQGGTGVPRNTEAFF. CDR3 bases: TGTGCCAGCAGACAAGGTGGGACAGGGGTACCGAGGAACACTGAAGCTTTCTTT.

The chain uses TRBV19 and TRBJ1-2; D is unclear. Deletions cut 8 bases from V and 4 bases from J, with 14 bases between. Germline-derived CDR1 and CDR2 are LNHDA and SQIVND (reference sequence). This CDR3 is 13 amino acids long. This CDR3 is CASVTGSAYGYTF. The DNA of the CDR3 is TGTGCCAGTGTAACCGGGAGTGCCTATGGCTACACCTTC.

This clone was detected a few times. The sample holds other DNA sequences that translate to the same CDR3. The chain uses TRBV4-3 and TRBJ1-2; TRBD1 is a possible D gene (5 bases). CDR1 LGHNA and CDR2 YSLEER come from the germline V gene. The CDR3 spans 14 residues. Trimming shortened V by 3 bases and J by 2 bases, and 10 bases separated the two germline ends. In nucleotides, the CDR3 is TGCGCCAGCAGCCAGGGGGGAGGAAACTATGGCTACACCTTC. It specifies CASSQGGGNYGYTF.

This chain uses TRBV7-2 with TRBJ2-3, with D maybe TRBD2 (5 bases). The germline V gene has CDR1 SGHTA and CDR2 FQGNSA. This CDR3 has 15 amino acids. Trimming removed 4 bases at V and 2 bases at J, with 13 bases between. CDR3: CASSSLDSSTDTQYF. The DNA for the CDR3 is TGTGCCAGCAGCTCCCTGGACTCCTCCACAGATACGCAGTATTTT.

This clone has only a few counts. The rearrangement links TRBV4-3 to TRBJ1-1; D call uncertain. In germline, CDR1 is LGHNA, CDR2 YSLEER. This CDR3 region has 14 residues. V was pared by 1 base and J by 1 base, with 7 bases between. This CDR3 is CASSQGTANTEAFF. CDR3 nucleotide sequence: TGCGCCAGCAGCCAAGGAACAGCGAACACTGAAGCTTTCTTT.

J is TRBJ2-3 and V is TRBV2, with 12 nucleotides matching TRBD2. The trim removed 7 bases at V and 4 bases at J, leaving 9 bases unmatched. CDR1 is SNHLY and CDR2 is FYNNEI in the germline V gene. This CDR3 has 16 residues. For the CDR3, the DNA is TGTGCCAGCAACGACCTAGCGGGAGGGATAGCAGATACGCAGTATTTT. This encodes CASNDLAGGIADTQYF.

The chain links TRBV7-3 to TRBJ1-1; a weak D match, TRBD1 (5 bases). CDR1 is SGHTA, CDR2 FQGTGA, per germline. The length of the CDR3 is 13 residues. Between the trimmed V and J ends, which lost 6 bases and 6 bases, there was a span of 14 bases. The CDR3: CASRNSPGSEAFF. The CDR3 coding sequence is TGTGCCAGCAGGAACAGCCCAGGGTCTGAAGCTTTCTTT.